The source of this TCR beta chain is a study of human T cells and chemical hapten exposure. As for the study in general: Slight differences in pooled library volume were the main source of varying TCR yields across samples.

This clonotype has just a few counts. The ends were cut back, 7 bases at V and 1 base at J, with 21 bases in the middle. The CDR3 is 17 residues long. Time point indicated: patch test 1, 2 weeks after DPC sensitization. The sample's treatment: therapeutic diphenylcyclopropenone sensitization with weekly scalp DPC. One entry per CDR3 protein results from TCRdb running MiXCR on the RACE reads. The table shows about 100,000 distinct CDR3 sequences, with 8% to 11% occurring only once. The rearrangement joins TRBV12-3 or TRBV12-4 to TRBJ2-3; D possibly corresponds to TRBD1 (5 bases). The source is a man aged 40-49 years with alopecia areata. Some clones in this sample may be carry-over from other donors' samples. The sequencing here drew on whole blood, taken in connection with sensitization to the hapten diphenylcyclopropenone (DPC). The CDR3 protein is CASIPMGQDFRTDTQYF. As DNA, the CDR3 is TGTGCCAGCATTCCTATGGGGCAGGATTTTCGCACAGATACGCAGTATTTT.